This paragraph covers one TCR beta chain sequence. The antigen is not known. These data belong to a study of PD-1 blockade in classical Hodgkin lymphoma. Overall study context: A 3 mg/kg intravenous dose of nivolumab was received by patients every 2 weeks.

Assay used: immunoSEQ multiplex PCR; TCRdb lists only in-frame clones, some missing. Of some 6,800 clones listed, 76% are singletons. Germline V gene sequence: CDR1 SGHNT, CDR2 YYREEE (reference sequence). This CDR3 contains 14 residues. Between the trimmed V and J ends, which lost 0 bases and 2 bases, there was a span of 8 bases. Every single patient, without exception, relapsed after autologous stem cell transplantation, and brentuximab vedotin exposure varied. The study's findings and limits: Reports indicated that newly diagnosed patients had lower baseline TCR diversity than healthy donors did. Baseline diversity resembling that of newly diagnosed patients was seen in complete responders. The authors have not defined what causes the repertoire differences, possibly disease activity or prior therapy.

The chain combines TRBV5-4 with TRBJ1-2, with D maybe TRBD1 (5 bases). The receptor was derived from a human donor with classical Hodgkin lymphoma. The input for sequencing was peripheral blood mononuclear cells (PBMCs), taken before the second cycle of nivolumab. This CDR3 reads CASSLGDRNYGYTF. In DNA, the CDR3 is TGTGCCAGCAGCTTGGGTGACAGAAACTATGGCTACACCTTC.